The clone carrying this T cell receptor beta chain has a count of ten or more. Its antigen is undetermined. TCRdb redid the calling of the 5' RACE reads with MiXCR, one entry per CDR3 protein. The table records a few hundred thousand distinct CDR3 sequences, roughly 20% of them present only once. This entry belongs to a study of identical twins. Findings of the study overall: Memory repertoires lacked the insertion deficit that abundant cord blood beta clonotypes showed. In monozygotic twins, models underestimated the sharing of out-of-frame TCR alpha. Sequences that were beta out-of-frame showed weaker excess twin sharing.

Trimming removed 7 bases from V and 5 bases from J; junction bases left unmatched: 11. Germline loops: CDR1 SGHRS, CDR2 YFSETQ. The CDR3 contains 14 residues. The clonotype was recovered from a man aged 45-65 years in good health. This chain connects TRBV5-1 to TRBJ2-7; 8 bases map to TRBD2. The sample consisted of naive T cells sorted from blood. The CDR3 reads CASRPGGGYDEQYF. The CDR3 coding sequence is TGCGCCAGCCGCCCCGGGGGGGGATATGACGAGCAGTACTTC.